This TCR beta chain was sequenced for a study of CD8+ T cells in alopecia areata. Across the study: The duration of tofacitinib was 6 to 18 months, with 6 months off drug afterward.

This sample's treatment: oral pan-JAK inhibitor, 5-10 mg twice daily. RNA extraction was followed by reverse transcription into cDNA, which acted as the sequencing template. TCRdb's table, derived via immunoSEQ multiplex PCR, lists solely in-frame clones and lacks some. The data contain roughly 120,000 clones, around 50% of them singletons. The CDR3 covers 10 residues. V was trimmed by 6 bases and J by 5 bases, leaving 7 bases between them. Looked up from germline, CDR1 is DFQATT and CDR2 is SNEGSKA (reference sequence). The J gene is TRBJ1-2, the V gene TRBV20-1; no definite D call. The receptor was derived from a human donor with alopecia areata. Source: CD8+ T cells sorted from blood, taken at week 24, from a patient treated with tofacitinib. This CDR3 reads CSAPSYGYTF. Written as DNA, the CDR3 is TGCAGTGCCCCTTCTTATGGCTACACCTTC.